In its sample, the clone carrying this T cell receptor (beta chain) was seen a few times. This sample stems from a study of human T cells and chemical hapten exposure. Time point meaning: patch test 1, 2 weeks after DPC sensitization. Treatment described: therapeutic diphenylcyclopropenone sensitization with weekly scalp DPC. The total RNA was obtained from whole blood that was not fractionated. V was pared by 4 bases and J by 4 bases, with 6 bases of the junction left unmatched. The CDR3 is 15 amino acids. TCRdb processed the RACE reads anew with MiXCR; each CDR3 protein has one entry. Here the sample spans over 85,000 distinct CDR3 sequences, around 11% being singletons.

The sample consisted of whole blood, taken in connection with sensitization to the hapten diphenylcyclopropenone (DPC). The source is a middle-aged woman with alopecia areata. Some clones in this sample may be carry-over from other donors' samples. The chain combines TRBV12-3 or TRBV12-4 with TRBJ2-2, with 7 positions matching TRBD1. DNA for the CDR3: TGTGCCAGCAGTTCCTGGGACAGACTCACCGGGGAGCTGTTTTTT. Amino acids: CASSSWDRLTGELFF.